The source of this T cell receptor beta chain is a study of cytomegalovirus exposure and HLA in healthy donors. Overall study context: The Caucasian-associated ancestry cluster held roughly 78% of roughly 370 genotyped donors.

The study, taken as a whole, reports: Previously analyzed data showed that most TCR beta V segments were productive at a frequency of about 87% or about 30%. The authors judged a highly shared variant cluster likely a sequencing artifact. The study carried out a later analysis of TCR beta sequences. It associated some 17,000 of them with specific HLA alleles at a false discovery rate of 0.05.

PCR used 60 Vbeta primers and 13 Jbeta primers. Libraries were prepared by immunoSEQ multiplex PCR; TCRdb keeps only in-frame clonotypes and omits some of them. The sample lists some 180,000 clones; about 13% were seen once. Regarding this clone: No antigen is known for it.

Per germline, CDR1 LGHNA and CDR2 YSLEER. Between the trimmed V and J ends, which lost 3 bases and 2 bases, there was a span of 13 bases. This CDR3 region has 16 residues. The material sequenced was PBMCs. This clonotype was sampled from a man aged 50-60 years in good health and CMV-seropositive. The chain joins TRBV4-3 to TRBJ2-2, with TRBD1 as a possible D gene (6 bases). CDR3 sequence: CASSHHPGQNTGELFF. Written as DNA, the CDR3 is TGCGCCAGCAGCCATCATCCGGGACAAAACACCGGGGAGCTGTTTTTT.